The source of this T cell receptor beta chain is a study of blood T cell repertoires in COVID-19. For the study at large: Samples taken during acute and convalescent COVID-19 were collected in the United States, Italy and Spain. Nucleic acid was either cDNA or gDNA, and it came from T cells, B-cell-depleted T cells, or PBMCs.

The CDR3 covers 14 residues. Losses at the gene ends were 3 bases for V and 8 bases for J; bases not matched to a gene: 8. Germline CDR1 is GTSNPN and CDR2 is SVGIG (reference sequence). Original processing methods: For nucleated cells, counts were estimated from reference gene primer amplification. Generated by immunoSEQ multiplex PCR, the TCRdb table keeps only in-frame clones and is missing some. That table furnishes V, J and clone size, whereas the DNA furnished D and trimming. The sample shows more than 200,000 clones, around 84% of them seen only once. The chain combines TRBV30 with TRBJ2-1; 9 nucleotides line up with TRBD2. Sample: peripheral blood. The source is an elderly man with acute or convalescent COVID-19. The DNA of the CDR3 is TGTGCCTGGAGAGCGGGCGGGGGGGGCGATGAGCAGTTCTTC. Translated: CAWRAGGGGDEQFF. Combining the CDR3 with reference TRBV30 and TRBJ2-1 gives the whole variable domain SQTIHQWPATLVQPVGSPLSLECTVEGTSNPNLYWYRQAAGRGLQLLFYSVGIGQISSEVPQNLSASRPQDRQFILSSKKLLLSDSGFYLCAWRAGGGGDEQFFGPGTRLTVL.